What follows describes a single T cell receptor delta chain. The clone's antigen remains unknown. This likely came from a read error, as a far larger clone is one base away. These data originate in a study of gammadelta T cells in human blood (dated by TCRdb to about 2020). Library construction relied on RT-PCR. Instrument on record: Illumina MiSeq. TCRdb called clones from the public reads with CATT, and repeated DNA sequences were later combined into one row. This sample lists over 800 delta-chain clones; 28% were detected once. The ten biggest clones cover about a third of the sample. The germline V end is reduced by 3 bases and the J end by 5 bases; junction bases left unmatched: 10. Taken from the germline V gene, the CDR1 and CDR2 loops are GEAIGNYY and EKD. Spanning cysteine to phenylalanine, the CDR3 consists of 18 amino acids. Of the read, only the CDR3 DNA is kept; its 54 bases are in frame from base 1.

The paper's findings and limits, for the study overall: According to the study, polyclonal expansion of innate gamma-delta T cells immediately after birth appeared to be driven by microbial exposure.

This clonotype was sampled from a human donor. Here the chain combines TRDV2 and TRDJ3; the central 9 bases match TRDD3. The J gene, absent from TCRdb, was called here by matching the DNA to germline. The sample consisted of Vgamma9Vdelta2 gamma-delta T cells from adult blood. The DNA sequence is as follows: TGTGCCTGTGACCCCGTCCTGGGGGATCTCGGGGACACCCGACAGATGTTTTTC. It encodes CACDPVLGDLGDTRQMFF.